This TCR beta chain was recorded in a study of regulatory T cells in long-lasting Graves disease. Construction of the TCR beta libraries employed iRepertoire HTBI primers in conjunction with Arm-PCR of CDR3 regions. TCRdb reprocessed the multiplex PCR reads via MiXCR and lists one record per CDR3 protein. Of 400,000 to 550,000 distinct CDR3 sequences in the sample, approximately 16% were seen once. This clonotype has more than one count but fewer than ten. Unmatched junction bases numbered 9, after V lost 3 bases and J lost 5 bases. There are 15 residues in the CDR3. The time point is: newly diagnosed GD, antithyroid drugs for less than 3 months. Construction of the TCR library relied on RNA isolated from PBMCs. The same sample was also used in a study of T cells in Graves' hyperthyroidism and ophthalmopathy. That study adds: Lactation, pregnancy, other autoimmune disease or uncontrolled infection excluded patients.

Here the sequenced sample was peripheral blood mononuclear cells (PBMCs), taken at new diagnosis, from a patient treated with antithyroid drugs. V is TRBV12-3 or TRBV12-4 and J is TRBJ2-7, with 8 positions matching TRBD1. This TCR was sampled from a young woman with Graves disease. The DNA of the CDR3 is TGTGCCAGCAGTTTCCGGCCGGGACAGGCCCACGAGCAGTACTTC. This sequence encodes CASSFRPGQAHEQYF.